Below are 17 T cell receptor beta chains sequenced from a single sample in a study of T-cell memory formation after mild COVID-19. One entry per CDR3 protein, called by TCRdb with MiXCR from the 5' RACE reads. The sample includes under 450,000 distinct CDR3 sequences, more than 20% seen only once; the top ten take roughly 13%. The sequencing input was PBMCs or a T cell subset sorted from them (not recorded which). The receptors stem from an adult woman who had mild COVID-19 (a few samples of this study predate the infection). Cell type and time point are not known.

The rearrangement uses TRBV10-3 and TRBJ1-2; no firm D call. The CDR3 length is 16 residues. V lost 6 bases and J lost 0, with 17 bases in between. Germline assignment: CDR1 ENHRY and CDR2 SYGVKD. CDR3 protein: CAISISPSSPNYGYTF. As DNA, the CDR3 is TGTGCCATCAGCATAAGCCCTTCTTCCCCTAACTATGGCTACACCTTC.

Note on this clonotype: One junction end disagrees with the germline gene, perhaps due to a read error. In nucleotides, the CDR3 is TGTGCCAGCAGTCACGGGGACAGGGCCCTCGGTTTT. Its protein product is CASSHGDRALGF. The chain has TRBV6-2 or TRBV6-3 and TRBJ1-5; 9 bases are shared with TRBD1. Germline values: CDR1 MNHEY, CDR2 SVGEGT. This CDR3 is 12 amino acids long.

This clonotype appeared once. The rearrangement joins TRBV20-1 to TRBJ1-2; no clear D. CDR3 length: 18 amino acids. The germline gives CDR1 DFQATT, CDR2 SNEGSKA (reference sequence). Trimming removed 1 base at V and 0 bases at J, with 21 bases between. Here the CDR3 reads CSARVQAFSATPNYGYTF. CDR3 nucleotides: TGCAGTGCTAGAGTCCAGGCATTCTCTGCGACCCCTAACTATGGCTACACCTTC.

The V and J genes are TRBV6-1 and TRBJ2-4; D not certain. The CDR3 extends over 15 amino acids. Trimming stripped 3 bases from V and 3 bases from J, with 12 bases between. Per the germline V gene, CDR1 is MNHNS and CDR2 is SASEGT. CDR3 coding DNA: TGTGCCAGCAGTGATGGCCAGAAGGGCAAAAACATTCAGTACTTC. Residues: CASSDGQKGKNIQYF.

This clonotype was seen more than once but under ten times. The chain recombines TRBV7-9 with TRBJ2-7; D unresolved. Germline V lookup: CDR1 SEHNR, CDR2 FQNEAQ (reference sequence). The CDR3 extends over 14 amino acids. The ends were cut back, 6 bases at V and 0 bases at J, with 12 bases in the middle. CDR3 sequence: CASSRGINSYEQYF. CDR3 DNA sequence: TGTGCCAGCAGTCGAGGAATTAACTCCTACGAGCAGTACTTC.

This chain joins TRBV5-1 and TRBJ2-1, with 13 bases lining up with TRBD2. The V gene's germline CDR1 is SGHRS and CDR2 YFSETQ. With 0 bases clipped from V and 4 bases from J, the junction kept 4 bases outside the gene matches. This CDR3 spans 17 amino acids. This CDR3 is CASSLGLAGGRYNEQFF. CDR3 DNA: TGCGCCAGCAGCTTGGGACTAGCGGGGGGCCGATACAATGAGCAGTTCTTC.

This clonotype has only a few counts. V gene TRBV11-2 combines with J gene TRBJ2-5; TRBD2 matches 13 bases. Germline V gene data show CDR1 as SGHAT and CDR2 as FQNNGV. This CDR3 is 16 amino acids long. V gave up 5 bases and J gave up 2 bases; unmatched junction bases: 5. The CDR3 DNA is TGTGCCAGCAGCCGCAAGGGACTAGCGGGGCAAGAGACCCAGTACTTC. This sequence encodes CASSRKGLAGQETQYF.

This chain connects TRBV28 to TRBJ1-5; no definite D call. Germline assignment: CDR1 MDHEN and CDR2 SYDVKM. This CDR3 spans 15 amino acids. V was pared by 8 bases and J by 1 base, with 15 bases between. This CDR3 is CASGNAKGSNQPQHF. CDR3 DNA sequence: TGTGCCAGCGGGAATGCGAAGGGCAGCAATCAGCCCCAGCATTTT.

This clonotype was counted many times. V is TRBV12-3 or TRBV12-4 and J is TRBJ1-1, with 8 bases lining up with TRBD1. The CDR3 is 15 amino acids. Trimming took 6 bases from V and 4 from J; bases not matched to a gene: 10. This CDR3 is CASRRQGSSVTEAFF. In DNA form, the CDR3 reads TGTGCCAGCAGGCGACAGGGGTCGTCGGTCACTGAAGCTTTCTTT.

This clonotype was detected a few times. J is TRBJ2-7 and V is TRBV6-1; no clear D. CDR1 MNHNS and CDR2 SASEGT come from the germline V gene. V gave up 6 bases and J gave up 2 bases, with 11 bases separating them. This CDR3 region has 13 residues. In nucleotides, the CDR3 is TGTGCCAGCAGAGGGTTGGCTACCTACGAGCAGTACTTC. Amino acids: CASRGLATYEQYF.

The genes are TRBV6-2 or TRBV6-3 and TRBJ2-3; 7 bases map to TRBD2. The germline V gene has CDR1 MNHEY and CDR2 SVGEGT. The V gene end was trimmed by 8 bases and the J gene end by 3 bases; junction bases not matched to a gene: 5. The length of the CDR3 is 13 residues. The CDR3 nucleotides are TGTGCCAGCGTTCTAGCGGAAACAGATACGCAGTATTTT. This sequence encodes CASVLAETDTQYF.

In this sample, this clonotype turned up a few times. The gene calls are TRBV5-5 and TRBJ1-1; D unresolved. The CDR3 length is 16 residues. The germline gives CDR1 SGHKS, CDR2 YYEKEE (reference sequence). Between the trimmed V and J ends, which lost 1 base and 6 bases, there was a span of 19 bases. DNA of the CDR3: TGTGCCAGCAGCTTGACCGGGGAAACACCGTTAGCTGAAGCTTTCTTT. It specifies CASSLTGETPLAEAFF.

The chain is built from TRBV30 and TRBJ1-6, with D possibly matching TRBD1 (5 bases). V lost 0 bases, J lost 7 bases, and 10 bases lay in between. The CDR3 length is 14 residues. Germline lookup yields CDR1 GTSNPN and CDR2 SVGIG (reference sequence). CDR3 sequence (DNA): TGTGCCTGGAGTGTACGACAGACAAATTCACCCCTCCACTTT. This translates into CAWSVRQTNSPLHF.

The J gene is TRBJ2-4, the V gene TRBV12-3 or TRBV12-4; possible D gene TRBD1, 8 bases. V was clipped by 5 bases and J by 5 bases, with 13 bases between them. The CDR3 is made up of 14 amino acids. As DNA, the CDR3 is TGTGCCAGCAGTACAACAGGGGGGGAAAACATTCAGTACTTC. Its protein is CASSTTGGENIQYF.

V and J are TRBV6-2 or TRBV6-3 and TRBJ1-1; the D is unclear. From germline, CDR1 is MNHEY and CDR2 SVGEGT. With 5 bases removed from V and 10 bases from J, the gap between germline ends came to 14 bases. The CDR3 length is 12 residues. CDR3 sequence: CASSNGLQRAFF. The DNA for the CDR3 is TGTGCCAGCAGTAACGGGCTTCAGAGAGCTTTCTTT.

The rearrangement joins TRBV29-1 to TRBJ2-3, with D perhaps matching TRBD1 or TRBD2 (6 bases each). CDR3 size: 13 residues. Germline V gene data show CDR1 as SQVTM and CDR2 as ANQGSEA. Trimming took off 4 bases at V and 6 bases at J, with 14 bases between the two ends. The CDR3 DNA follows: TGCAGCGTTGGGACGGGGGCTCGGGATACGCAGTATTTT. This translates into CSVGTGARDTQYF.

This clonotype has a handful of counts. This chain connects TRBV20-1 to TRBJ2-7, with D perhaps TRBD1 (5 bases). The germline V and J ends were trimmed by 5 bases and 6 bases, with 17 bases remaining between them. The CDR3 loop spans 13 amino acids. Per the germline V gene, CDR1 is DFQATT and CDR2 is SNEGSKA (reference sequence). Here the CDR3 reads CSAERPKRGEQYF. The CDR3 nucleotides read TGCAGTGCTGAAAGGCCGAAAAGGGGCGAGCAGTACTTC.